Listed below are T cell receptor beta chains from one sample, sequenced in a study of T cell responses to AZD1222 COVID-19 vaccine. TCRdb keeps only in-frame clones here, not all; method: immunoSEQ multiplex PCR. In the table there are 85,000 to 100,000 clones, roughly nine tenths of which are singletons. Sample: peripheral blood, taken 28 days after the second AZD1222 dose. The receptor set was obtained from an adult who received the AZD1222 COVID-19 vaccine. The CDR3 runs from the conserved cysteine through the conserved F or W. A D gene is named only where the DNA matches it firmly. Part of the rows lack a size; the others show once, few, many or a class for expanded clones.

TRBJ2-1	TRBV12-3/TRBV12-4	.	.	TGTGCCAGCAGCCCCATTTCCTATAATGAGCAGTTCTTC	CASSPISYNEQFF
TRBJ2-5	TRBV28	.	.	TGTGCCAGCAGTCCCCCCCGGGATTCGTGGCGAGAGACCCAGTACTTC	CASSPPRDSWRETQYF
TRBJ2-6	TRBV6-5	.	.	TGTGCCAGCAGAGGACCGCCCTCTGGGGCCAACGTCCTGACTTTC	CASRGPPSGANVLTF
TRBJ2-2	TRBV2	once	TRBD1	TGTGCCAGCAGAGCTGACAGGGGGCAAAGCGGGGAGCTGTTTTTT	CASRADRGQSGELFF
TRBJ2-7	TRBV18	.	TRBD2	TGTGCCAGCTCACCAAGCGGGGAGGTCGAGCAGTACTTC	CASSPSGEVEQYF
TRBJ2-2	TRBV6-5	.	.	TGTGCCAGCAGTACACAGAACACCGGGGAGCTGTTTTTT	CASSTQNTGELFF
TRBJ2-7	TRBV27	.	.	TGTGCCAGCAGTTTATTAGGTGACTACGAGCAGTACTTC	CASSLLGDYEQYF
TRBJ2-3	TRBV4-3	.	TRBD2	TGCGCCAGCAGCCACCTAGCGGGAACCACAGATACGCAGTATTTT	CASSHLAGTTDTQYF
TRBJ1-1	TRBV9	.	TRBD1	TGTGCCAGCAGCGTGATGACAGGGGACGACACTGAAGCTTTCTTT	CASSVMTGDDTEAFF
TRBJ2-5	TRBV28	.	TRBD2	TGTGCCAGCAGTTTAAAACTAGCGGGCCTATCTAAAGAGACCCAGTACTTC	CASSLKLAGLSKETQYF
TRBJ1-4	TRBV14	.	.	TGTGCCAGCAGCCAAACGTCGGGAGAAAAACTGTTTTTT	CASSQTSGEKLFF
TRBJ2-7	TRBV29-1	.	.	TGCAGGGCCCTCGGTCCTGCCGACGAGCAGTACTTC	CRALGPADEQYF
TRBJ2-6	TRBV27	.	.	TGTGCCAGCAGTCCGCGCGACCTGGCTGGGGCCAACGTCCTGACTTTC	CASSPRDLAGANVLTF
TRBJ1-1	TRBV27	.	.	TGTGCCAGCAGGGGGGGCAAGGATGGAACTCGAGCTTTCTTT	CASRGGKDGTRAFF
TRBJ2-2	TRBV7-2	.	TRBD2	TGTGCCAGCAGCCTCCTGGGACTAACTTATAGTAACACCGGGGAGCTGTTTTTT	CASSLLGLTYSNTGELFF
TRBJ2-7	TRBV6-2/TRBV6-3	.	TRBD1	TGTGCCAGCAGTTACCTGCCGGGACAGGGGGCGCCTCTCGAGCAGTACTTC	CASSYLPGQGAPLEQYF
TRBJ1-5	TRBV6-1	.	TRBD1	TGTGCCAGCAGTGAAGGCCCAGGACAGGGGTATCAGCCCCAGCATTTT	CASSEGPGQGYQPQHF
TRBJ2-3	TRBV28	.	.	TGTGCCAGCAGTTTACCGGGGGGCGGGACAGATACGCAGTATTTT	CASSLPGGGTDTQYF
TRBJ1-1	TRBV21-1	.	.	TGTGCCAGCAGCAAAGAGGCGCGGGGGCGGAACACTGAAGCTTTCTTT	CASSKEARGRNTEAFF
TRBJ2-7	TRBV6-5	.	.	TGTGCCAGCAGTTACTCGACAGAAGTACTTACCTACGAGCAGTACTTC	CASSYSTEVLTYEQYF
TRBJ2-1	TRBV5-1	.	TRBD2	TGCGCCAGCAGCCCGGGGGGGACTAGGGCCCGGAATGAGCAGTTCTTC	CASSPGGTRARNEQFF
TRBJ1-4	TRBV7-2	.	TRBD1	TGTGCCAGCAGCTTCCAGGGGGATGAAAAACTGTTTTTT	CASSFQGDEKLFF
TRBJ1-1	TRBV28	.	TRBD1	TGTGCCAGCACCCTGACAGGGGTTTGGACTGAAGCTTTCTTT	CASTLTGVWTEAFF
TRBJ2-1	TRBV5-8	.	TRBD2	TGTGCCAGCAGCTTTGGGACTAGCGGGACCACGGGGGAGCAGTTCTTC	CASSFGTSGTTGEQFF
TRBJ1-4	TRBV4-2	.	TRBD1	TGTGCCAGCAGCCAGGGGACAGGGGGCGATGAAAAACTGTTTTTT	CASSQGTGGDEKLFF
TRBJ2-3	TRBV7-9	.	.	TGTGCCAGCAGCTTAGCTGTCCCTCTGGGAGATACGCAGTATTTT	CASSLAVPLGDTQYF
TRBJ2-7	TRBV3-1/TRBV3-2	.	.	TGTGCCAGCAGCCGCCAACAGGGTTACGAGCAGTACTTC	CASSRQQGYEQYF
TRBJ2-3	TRBV9	.	TRBD1	TGTGCCAGCAGCGTAGCAGGGGGCGAAGGAGATACGCAGTATTTT	CASSVAGGEGDTQYF
TRBJ2-2	TRBV30	once	TRBD2	TGTGCCTGGACTAGCGGGACGAACACCGGGGAGCTGTTTTTT	CAWTSGTNTGELFF
TRBJ2-5	TRBV4-3	.	TRBD2	TGCGCCATCAGGGACCCGACTAGCGGGAGTGGGGAGACCCAGTACTTC	CAIRDPTSGSGETQYF
TRBJ2-3	TRBV18	.	TRBD2	TGTGCCAGCTCACCAACTAGCGGGAGCACAGATACGCAGTATTTT	CASSPTSGSTDTQYF
TRBJ1-1	TRBV10-3	.	TRBD1	TGTGCCATCAGCCAGGACAGGGCAAACCCTGAAGCTTTCTTT	CAISQDRANPEAFF
TRBJ2-5	TRBV28	.	TRBD2	TGTGCCAGCAGTTTAGGAGGACTAGCGGGAGAAGAGACCCAGTACTTC	CASSLGGLAGEETQYF
TRBJ1-2	TRBV6-5	.	TRBD1	TGTGCCACCCCGGGACAGATAAACTATGGCTACACCTTC	CATPGQINYGYTF
TRBJ1-1	TRBV11-2	.	.	TGTGCCAGCAGCTTCCGGGACATTGGGGGACGGAACACTGAAGCTTTCTTT	CASSFRDIGGRNTEAFF
TRBJ2-3	TRBV3-1/TRBV3-2	.	.	TGTGCCAGCAGCAAGATAGATACGCAGTATTTT	CASSKIDTQYF
TRBJ1-1	TRBV5-1	.	TRBD1	TGCGCCAGCAGCGGACAGGCTAGCACTGAAGCTTTCTTT	CASSGQASTEAFF
TRBJ2-2	TRBV3-1/TRBV3-2	once	TRBD2	TGTGCCAGCAGCTTCCTAGCGGGAGGGCCCGTCGGGGAGCTGTTTTTT	CASSFLAGGPVGELFF
TRBJ2-1	TRBV27	.	.	TGTGCCAGCAGTTTATCGAGCCACAATGAGCAGTTCTTC	CASSLSSHNEQFF
TRBJ2-3	TRBV6-5	once	TRBD2	TGTGCCAGCAGCTATCGCGGGAGGGGCACAGATACGCAGTATTTT	CASSYRGRGTDTQYF
TRBJ1-2	TRBV6-6	once	.	TGTGCCAGCAGTTCAGCAGGGGATCATGGCTACACCTTC	CASSSAGDHGYTF
TRBJ1-2	TRBV24-1	.	.	TGTGCCACCAGTAGGGGGGACTATGGCTACACCTTC	CATSRGDYGYTF
TRBJ1-2	TRBV13	.	TRBD1	TGTGCCAGCACCTACCGGGACAGGGGAAGTGGCTACACCTTC	CASTYRDRGSGYTF